This T cell receptor beta chain was observed in a study of blood T cell repertoires in COVID-19. Germline V lookup: CDR1 LGHDT, CDR2 YNNKEL (reference sequence). The CDR3 is 12 residues long. V shed 6 bases and J shed 7 bases, with 9 bases lying between them. Data came from immunoSEQ multiplex PCR; TCRdb stores just in-frame clones and leaves some out. Here the sample spans more than 200,000 clones, about 89% being singletons. The chain is built from TRBV3-1 (or the pseudogene TRBV3-2) and TRBJ1-4; no reliable D call. This clonotype was obtained from a woman in her twenties or thirties who had recovered from COVID-19. Sequencing input: PBMCs or T cells enriched from blood (not recorded which). Here the CDR3 reads CASSAEGEKLFF. CDR3 DNA sequence: TGTGCCAGCAGTGCGGAGGGTGAAAAACTGTTTTTT.